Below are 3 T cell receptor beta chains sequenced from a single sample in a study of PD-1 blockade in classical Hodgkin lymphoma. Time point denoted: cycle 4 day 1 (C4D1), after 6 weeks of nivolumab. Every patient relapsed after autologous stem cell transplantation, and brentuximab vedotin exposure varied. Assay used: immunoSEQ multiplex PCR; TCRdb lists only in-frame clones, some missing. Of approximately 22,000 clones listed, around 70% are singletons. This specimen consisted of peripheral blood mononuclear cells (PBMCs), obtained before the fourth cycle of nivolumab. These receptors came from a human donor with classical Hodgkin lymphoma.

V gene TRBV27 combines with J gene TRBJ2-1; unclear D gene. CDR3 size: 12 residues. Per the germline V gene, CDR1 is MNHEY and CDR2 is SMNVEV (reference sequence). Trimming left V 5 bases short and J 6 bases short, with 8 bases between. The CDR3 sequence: CASSSSLNEQFF. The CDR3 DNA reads TGTGCCAGCAGTAGTTCTCTCAATGAGCAGTTCTTC.

CDR3 nucleotide sequence: TGCAGTGCTAGAGATCTCGGGGGGCAGTACTTC. Its protein product is CSARDLGGQYF. This chain uses TRBV20-1 with TRBJ2-7; TRBD2 is a possible D gene (6 bases). Germline CDR1 is DFQATT and CDR2 is SNEGSKA (reference sequence). The CDR3 runs to 11 residues. Trimming pared 0 bases from V and 9 bases from J, leaving 9 bases between.

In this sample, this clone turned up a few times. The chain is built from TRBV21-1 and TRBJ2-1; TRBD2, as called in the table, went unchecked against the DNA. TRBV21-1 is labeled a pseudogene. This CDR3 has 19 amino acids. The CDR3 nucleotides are TGTGCCAGCAGCAAATGGGGACTAGCGGGGGGCCCTATCTACAATGAGCAGTTCTTC. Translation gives CASSKWGLAGGPIYNEQFF.